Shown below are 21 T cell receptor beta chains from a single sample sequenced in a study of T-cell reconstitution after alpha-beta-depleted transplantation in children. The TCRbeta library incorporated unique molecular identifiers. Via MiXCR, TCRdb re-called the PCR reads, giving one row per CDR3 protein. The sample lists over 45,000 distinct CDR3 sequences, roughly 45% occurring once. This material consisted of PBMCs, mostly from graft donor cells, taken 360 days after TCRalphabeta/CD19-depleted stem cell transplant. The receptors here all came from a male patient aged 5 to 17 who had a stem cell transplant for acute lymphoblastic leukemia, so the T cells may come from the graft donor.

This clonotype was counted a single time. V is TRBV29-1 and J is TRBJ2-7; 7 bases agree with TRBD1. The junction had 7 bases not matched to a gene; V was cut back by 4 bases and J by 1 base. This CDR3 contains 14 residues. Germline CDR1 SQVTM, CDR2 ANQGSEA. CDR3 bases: TGCAGCGTTGGAATGACAGGGCTTTCCTACGAGCAGTACTTC. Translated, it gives CSVGMTGLSYEQYF.

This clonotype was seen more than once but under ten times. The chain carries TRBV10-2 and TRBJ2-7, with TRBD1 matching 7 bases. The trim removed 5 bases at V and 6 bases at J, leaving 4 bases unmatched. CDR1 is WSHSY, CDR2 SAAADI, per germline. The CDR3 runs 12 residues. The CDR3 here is CASSLRDSEQYF. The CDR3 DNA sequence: TGCGCCAGCAGTCTCCGGGACAGCGAGCAGTACTTC.

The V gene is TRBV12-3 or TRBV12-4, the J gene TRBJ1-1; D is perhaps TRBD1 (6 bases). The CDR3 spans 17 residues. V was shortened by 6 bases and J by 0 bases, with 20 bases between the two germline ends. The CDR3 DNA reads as TGTGCCAGCAGCGACTTCGGAGGACAGAGCTTGAACACTGAAGCTTTCTTT. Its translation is CASSDFGGQSLNTEAFF.

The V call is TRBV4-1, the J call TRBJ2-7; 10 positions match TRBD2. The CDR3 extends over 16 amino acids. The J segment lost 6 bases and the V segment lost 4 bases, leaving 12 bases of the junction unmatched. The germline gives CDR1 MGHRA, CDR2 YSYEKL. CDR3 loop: CASSPGLAVLSGEQYF. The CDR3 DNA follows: TGCGCCAGCAGCCCTGGACTAGCGGTCCTCAGCGGCGAGCAGTACTTC.

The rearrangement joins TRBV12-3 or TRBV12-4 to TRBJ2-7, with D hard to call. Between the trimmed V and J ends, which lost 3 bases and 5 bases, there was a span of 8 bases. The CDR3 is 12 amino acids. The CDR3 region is CASSFLVNEQYF. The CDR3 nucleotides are TGTGCCAGCAGTTTCCTAGTAAACGAGCAGTACTTC.

Written as DNA, the CDR3 is TGTGCCAGCAGCGTAAGTTCCCTAGGGGGCTGGGATGAGCAGTTCTTC. Its translation is CASSVSSLGGWDEQFF. J is TRBJ2-1 and V is TRBV9; 7 bases fit TRBD1. Germline lookup yields CDR1 SGDLS and CDR2 YYNGEE. V was clipped by 1 base and J by 8 bases; unmatched bases: 12. The CDR3 is 16 residues long. Filled out from reference TRBV9 and TRBJ2-1, the complete variable domain reads DSGVTQTPKHLITATGQRVTLRCSPRSGDLSVYWYQQSLDQGLQFLIQYYNGEERAKGNILERFSAQQFPDLHSELNLSSLELGDSALYFCASSVSSLGGWDEQFFGPGTRLTVL.

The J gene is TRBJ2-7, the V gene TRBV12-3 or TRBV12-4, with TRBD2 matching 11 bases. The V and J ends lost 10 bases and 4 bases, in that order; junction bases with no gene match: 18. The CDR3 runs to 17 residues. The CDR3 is CANPSTSGMRALYEQYF. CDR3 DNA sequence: TGTGCCAACCCTTCGACTAGCGGGATGCGGGCTTTGTACGAGCAGTACTTC.

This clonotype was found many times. The CDR3: CASSLRTAIYEQYF. The DNA of the CDR3 is TGTGCCAGCAGTCTCCGGACGGCAATCTACGAGCAGTACTTC. J is TRBJ2-7 and V is TRBV3-1; D unresolved. V dropped 6 bases and J dropped 3 bases, with 15 bases sitting between them. CDR1 and CDR2 from the germline V gene are LGHDT and YNNKEL (reference sequence). There are 14 residues in the CDR3.

CDR3 coding DNA: TGTGCCAGCAGCCCATTGAACATGGGCGAGCAGTACTTC. It yields the protein CASSPLNMGEQYF. The rearrangement joins TRBV7-8 to TRBJ2-7; the D is unclear. The CDR3 runs 13 residues. Germline loops: CDR1 SGHVS, CDR2 FQNEAQ. V was cut by 5 bases and J by 6 bases, with 14 bases left in between. The variable domain in full, with the rest retrieved from reference TRBV7-8 and TRBJ2-7, is GAGVSQSPRYKVAKRGQDVALRCDPISGHVSLFWYQQALGQGPEFLTYFQNEAQLDKSGLPSDRFFAERPEGSVSTLKIQRTQQEDSAVYLCASSPLNMGEQYFGPGTRLTVT.

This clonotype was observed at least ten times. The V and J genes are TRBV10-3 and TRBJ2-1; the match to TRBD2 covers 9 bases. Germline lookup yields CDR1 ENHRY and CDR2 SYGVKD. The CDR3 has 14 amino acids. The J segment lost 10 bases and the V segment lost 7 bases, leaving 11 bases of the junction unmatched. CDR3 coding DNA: TGTGCCATCACCAAAAATCCGACTAGCGGAGAGCAGTTCTTC. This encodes CAITKNPTSGEQFF.

The CDR3 DNA reads TGCAGCGTTGAAGGACTAGCACCCTACGAGCAGTACTTC. Its protein is CSVEGLAPYEQYF. The V call is TRBV29-1, the J call TRBJ2-7; TRBD2 matches at 7 bases. The ends lost 1 base at V and 2 bases at J; junction bases unmatched: 2. The CDR3 runs to 13 residues. Germline CDR1 reads SQVTM; CDR2 reads ANQGSEA.

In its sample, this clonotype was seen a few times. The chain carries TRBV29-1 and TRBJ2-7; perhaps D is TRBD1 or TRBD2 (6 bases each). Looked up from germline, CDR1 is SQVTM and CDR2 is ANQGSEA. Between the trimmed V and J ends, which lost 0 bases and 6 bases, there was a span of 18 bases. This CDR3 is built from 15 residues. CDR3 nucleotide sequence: TGCAGCGTTGAAGAGCCTTCCGGGGGCGCGGGCGAGCAGTACTTC. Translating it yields CSVEEPSGGAGEQYF.

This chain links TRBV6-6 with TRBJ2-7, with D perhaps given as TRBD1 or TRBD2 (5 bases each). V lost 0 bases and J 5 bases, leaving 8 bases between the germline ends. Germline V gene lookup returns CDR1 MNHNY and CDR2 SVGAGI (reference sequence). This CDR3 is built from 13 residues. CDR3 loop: CASSYSGVDEQYF. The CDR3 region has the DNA TGTGCCAGCAGTTACTCGGGGGTGGACGAGCAGTACTTC.

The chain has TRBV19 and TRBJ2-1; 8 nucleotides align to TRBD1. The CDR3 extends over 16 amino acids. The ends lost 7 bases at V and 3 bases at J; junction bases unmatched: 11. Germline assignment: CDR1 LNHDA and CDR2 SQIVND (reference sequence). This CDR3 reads CASTLGTGEDYNEQFF. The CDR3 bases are TGTGCCAGTACCCTGGGGACAGGTGAGGACTACAATGAGCAGTTCTTC. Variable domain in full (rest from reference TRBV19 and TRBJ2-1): DGGITQSPKYLFRKEGQNVTLSCEQNLNHDAMYWYRQDPGQGLRLIYYSQIVNDFQKGDIAEGYSVSREKKESFPLTVTSAQKNPTAFYLCASTLGTGEDYNEQFFGPGTRLTVL.

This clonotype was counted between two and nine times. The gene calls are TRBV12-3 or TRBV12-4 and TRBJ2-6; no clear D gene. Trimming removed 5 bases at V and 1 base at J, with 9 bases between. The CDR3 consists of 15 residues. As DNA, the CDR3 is TGTGCCAGCAGTCTTAGGGTGTCTGGGGCCAACGTCCTGACTTTC. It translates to CASSLRVSGANVLTF.

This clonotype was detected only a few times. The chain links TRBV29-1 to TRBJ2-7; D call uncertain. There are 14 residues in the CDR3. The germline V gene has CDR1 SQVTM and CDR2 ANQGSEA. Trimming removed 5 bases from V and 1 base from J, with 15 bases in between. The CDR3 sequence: CSVYLQKTSYEQYF. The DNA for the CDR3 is TGCAGCGTTTATCTTCAAAAAACGTCCTACGAGCAGTACTTC.

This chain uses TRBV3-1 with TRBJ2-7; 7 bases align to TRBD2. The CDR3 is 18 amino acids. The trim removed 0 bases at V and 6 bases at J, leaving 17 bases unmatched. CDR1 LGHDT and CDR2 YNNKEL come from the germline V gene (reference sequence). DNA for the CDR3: TGTGCCAGCAGCCAAGATCCCCGGGACTACCGAGGCATGAGCGAGCAGTACTTC. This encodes CASSQDPRDYRGMSEQYF.

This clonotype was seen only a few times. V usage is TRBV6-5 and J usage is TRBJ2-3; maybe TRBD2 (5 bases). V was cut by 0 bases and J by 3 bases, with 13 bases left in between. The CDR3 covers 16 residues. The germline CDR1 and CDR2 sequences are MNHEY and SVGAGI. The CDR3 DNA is TGTGCCAGCAGTTACTCGTTGGGGAGAGGGACAGATACGCAGTATTTT. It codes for CASSYSLGRGTDTQYF.

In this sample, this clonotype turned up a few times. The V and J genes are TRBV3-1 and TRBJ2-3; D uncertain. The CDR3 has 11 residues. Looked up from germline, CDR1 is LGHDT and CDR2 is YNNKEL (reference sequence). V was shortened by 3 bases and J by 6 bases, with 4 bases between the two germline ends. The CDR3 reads CASSQVDTQYF. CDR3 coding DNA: TGTGCCAGCAGCCAGGTTGATACGCAGTATTTT.

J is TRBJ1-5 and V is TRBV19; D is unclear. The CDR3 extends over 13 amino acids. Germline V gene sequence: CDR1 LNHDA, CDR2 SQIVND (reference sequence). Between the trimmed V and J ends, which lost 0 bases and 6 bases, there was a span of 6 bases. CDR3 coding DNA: TGTGCCAGTAGTATAGATGGTGGTCAGCCCCAGCATTTT. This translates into CASSIDGGQPQHF.

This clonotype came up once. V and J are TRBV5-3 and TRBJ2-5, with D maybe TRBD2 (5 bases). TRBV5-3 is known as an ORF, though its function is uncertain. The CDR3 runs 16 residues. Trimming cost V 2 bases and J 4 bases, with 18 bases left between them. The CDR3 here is CARSLYSGIQGETQYF. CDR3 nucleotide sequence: TGTGCCAGAAGCTTATACTCCGGGATCCAAGGAGAGACCCAGTACTTC.